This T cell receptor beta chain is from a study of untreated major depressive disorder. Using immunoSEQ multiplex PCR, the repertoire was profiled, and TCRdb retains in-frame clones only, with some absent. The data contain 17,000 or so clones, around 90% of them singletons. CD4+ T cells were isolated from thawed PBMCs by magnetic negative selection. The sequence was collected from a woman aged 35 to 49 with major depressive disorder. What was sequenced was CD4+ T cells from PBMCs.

The CDR3, as DNA: TGTGCCAGCAGCCCTAGAGGAGGGGCTGAAGCTTTCTTT. This codes for CASSPRGGAEAFF. J is TRBJ1-1 and V is TRBV14, with D possibly being TRBD1 (5 bases). The CDR3 is 13 amino acids. V was shortened by 4 bases and J by 6 bases, with 12 bases between the two germline ends. Germline values: CDR1 SGHDN, CDR2 FVKESK.